The entry below gives a single T cell receptor (beta chain) sequence along with its context. The target antigen is unknown. The PCR made use of 60 Vbeta and 13 Jbeta primers. The repertoire was sequenced with immunoSEQ multiplex PCR; TCRdb's copy has only in-frame clones and lacks some. The table shows over 100,000 clones, with less than 70% occurring only once. V was pared by 3 bases and J by 1 base, with 0 bases of the junction left unmatched. This CDR3 comprises 14 residues. Germline V CDR1 and CDR2: SGHTA, FQGNSA. This record belongs to a study of cytomegalovirus exposure and HLA in healthy donors. Across the whole study: Early released data comprised tens of millions of unique TCRs from HLA-typed donors. Study results and limitations: Likely technical artifact: a cluster of highly shared sequence variants.

The J gene is TRBJ2-7, the V gene TRBV7-2, with 10 bases lining up with TRBD2. This TCR derives from a woman aged 25 to 39 in good health and CMV-seronegative. The sample taken for sequencing was PBMCs. The CDR3 loop is CASSFSGRSYEQYF. In nucleotides, the CDR3 is TGTGCCAGCAGCTTTAGCGGGAGGTCCTACGAGCAGTACTTC.